The present T cell receptor beta chain was sequenced within a study of human T cells and chemical hapten exposure. TCRdb itself ran the RACE reads through MiXCR, one entry per CDR3 protein. In the table there are about 120,000 distinct CDR3 sequences, about 12% of which are singletons. V was cut by 0 bases and J by 2 bases, with 11 bases left in between. CDR3 length equals 16 residues. Germline CDR1 reads MNHNY; CDR2 reads SVGAGI (reference sequence). Documented time point: patch test 1, 2 weeks after DPC sensitization. The treatment was: therapeutic diphenylcyclopropenone sensitization with weekly scalp DPC.

The TCR was taken from a woman between 50 and 59 years old with alopecia areata. Some clones in this sample may be carry-over from other donors' samples. Sample: whole blood, taken in connection with sensitization to the hapten diphenylcyclopropenone (DPC). The V and J genes are TRBV6-6 and TRBJ1-5, with D hard to call. The CDR3 DNA is TGTGCCAGCAGTTACTCCGGTACCGGGGGCAATCAGCCCCAGCATTTT. Residues: CASSYSGTGGNQPQHF.